What follows are 19 T cell receptor beta chains derived from one specimen sequenced in a study of blood T cell repertoires in COVID-19. Clones were sequenced by immunoSEQ multiplex PCR, and TCRdb holds only the in-frame ones, with some missing. Seen here are 200,000 to 300,000 clones, approximately 85% observed once, and the top ten hold approximately 8.2%. The sample was PBMCs or T cells enriched from blood (not recorded which). Receptor source: a woman aged 45 to 65 with acute COVID-19.

CDR3 sequence: CASSYSGDGDNSPLHF. DNA of the CDR3: TGTGCCAGCAGTTACTCAGGGGATGGGGATAATTCACCCCTCCACTTT. The chain couples TRBV6-5 to TRBJ1-6; a possible D gene is TRBD1 (5 bases). The CDR3 contains 16 residues. V lost 0 bases and J 5 bases, leaving 11 bases between the germline ends. Germline V CDR1 and CDR2: MNHEY, SVGAGI.

The chain carries TRBV30 and TRBJ1-3; 7 nucleotides agree with TRBD1. This CDR3 has 15 amino acids. Germline loops: CDR1 GTSNPN, CDR2 SVGIG (reference sequence). Losses at the gene ends were 2 bases for V and 4 bases for J; bases not matched to a gene: 8. CDR3 sequence: CAWSPPDRQGNTIYF. DNA of the CDR3: TGTGCCTGGAGTCCCCCGGACAGGCAAGGAAACACCATATATTTT.

This chain connects TRBV2 to TRBJ2-5, with 8 bases identical to TRBD2. V was pared by 7 bases and J by 3 bases, with 4 bases of the junction left unmatched. The germline gives CDR1 SNHLY, CDR2 FYNNEI. This CDR3 is built from 13 residues. This chain's CDR3 is CASMAGGKETQYF. In nucleotides, the CDR3 is TGTGCCAGCATGGCGGGGGGAAAAGAGACCCAGTACTTC.

This rearrangement joins TRBV6-5 to TRBJ1-6, with a weak D call TRBD1 (5 bases). The CDR3 sequence is 13 residues long. Trimming took off 6 bases at V and 5 bases at J, with 8 bases between the two ends. Germline V gene data show CDR1 as MNHEY and CDR2 as SVGAGI. The CDR3 nucleotides read TGTGCCAGCAGGGGGGGGAATAATTCACCCCTCCACTTT. It specifies CASRGGNNSPLHF.

J is TRBJ1-1 and V is TRBV5-3; D is uncertain. TRBV5-3 has ORF status, its function being uncertain. The V and J ends lost 1 base and 3 bases respectively, with 10 bases between them. CDR3 size: 14 residues. The CDR3 DNA follows: TGTGCCAGAAGCTTGAATAGAAAACACACTGAAGCTTTCTTT. Its protein product is CARSLNRKHTEAFF.

A single count supports this clone. V usage is TRBV29-1 and J usage is TRBJ1-3; maybe TRBD1 (5 bases). This CDR3 has 12 amino acids. The V end lost 4 bases, the J end lost 11 bases, and 15 bases lay between the germline ends. CDR1 and CDR2 (germline): SQVTM, ANQGSEA. CDR3 nucleotide sequence: TGCAGCGTTGGGTACGGGGGAATGTCCATATATTTT. Residues: CSVGYGGMSIYF. Drawing the rest from reference TRBV29-1 and TRBJ1-3, the complete variable domain is SAVISQKPSRDICQRGTSLTIQCQVDSQVTMMFWYRQQPGQSLTLIATANQGSEATYESGFVIDKFPISRPNLTFSTLTVSNMSPEDSSIYLCSVGYGGMSIYFGEGSWLTVV.

The chain joins TRBV6-4 to TRBJ2-1; TRBD2 matches 7 bases. Trimming cost V 5 bases and J 4 bases; bases outside gene matches: 8. This CDR3 spans 15 amino acids. Germline-derived CDR1 and CDR2 are MRHNA and SNTAGT. This chain's CDR3 is CASSLGGEVYNEQFF. The DNA for the CDR3 is TGTGCCAGCAGTCTGGGAGGGGAGGTATACAATGAGCAGTTCTTC.

About this clone: Other DNA sequences from this sample encode an identical CDR3 as well. The chain has TRBV30 and TRBJ1-5; D is perhaps TRBD1 (5 bases). V lost 3 bases, J lost 4 bases, and 7 bases lay in between. CDR3 length equals 12 residues. Germline CDR1 GTSNPN, CDR2 SVGIG (reference sequence). For the CDR3, the DNA is TGTGCCTGGAGCGGGGGGAATCAGCCCCAGCATTTT. Its translation: CAWSGGNQPQHF.

The chain carries TRBV28 and TRBJ1-1; perhaps TRBD1 as D (5 bases). There are 17 residues in the CDR3. Between the trimmed V and J ends, which lost 8 bases and 5 bases, there was a span of 27 bases. Germline CDR1 reads MDHEN; CDR2 reads SYDVKM. The CDR3 coding sequence is TGTGCCAGCTTACCCTATGCCAGGGCTCCTTCGACGACTGAAGCTTTCTTT. It yields the protein CASLPYARAPSTTEAFF.

The rearrangement joins TRBV6-5 to TRBJ1-2, with 8 bases identical to TRBD1. With V trimmed by 5 bases and J by 0 bases, 5 bases remained unmatched. The CDR3 length is 15 residues. Germline assignment: CDR1 MNHEY and CDR2 SVGAGI. CDR3 protein: CASSRDRGANYGYTF. The CDR3 nucleotides read TGTGCCAGCAGTAGAGACAGGGGAGCTAACTATGGCTACACCTTC.

The V call is TRBV5-1, the J call TRBJ2-6; no reliable D call. There are 15 residues in the CDR3. The germline V and J ends were trimmed by 4 bases and 0 bases, with 8 bases remaining between them. In germline, CDR1 is SGHRS, CDR2 YFSETQ. CDR3 nucleotides: TGCGCCAGCAGCCCGGTTAGCTCTGGGGCCAACGTCCTGACTTTC. Its protein is CASSPVSSGANVLTF.

The chain recombines TRBV30 with TRBJ2-7, with 8 bases that match TRBD2. In germline, CDR1 is GTSNPN, CDR2 SVGIG (reference sequence). This CDR3 contains 14 residues. V gave up 5 bases and J gave up 3 bases; unmatched junction bases: 9. CDR3: CAWESSTSGYEQYF. The CDR3 DNA reads as TGTGCCTGGGAGAGTTCCACTAGCGGCTACGAGCAGTACTTC.

The CDR3, as DNA: TGTGCCATCAGTGACCGACAGGGAGGCGGGCAAGAGACCCAGTACTTC. Encoded protein: CAISDRQGGGQETQYF. The chain combines TRBV10-3 with TRBJ2-5; tentatively, D is TRBD1 (7 bases). The germline V and J ends were trimmed by 3 bases and 2 bases, with 16 bases remaining between them. The germline gives CDR1 ENHRY, CDR2 SYGVKD. The CDR3 extends over 16 amino acids.

In this sample, this clone turned up many times. The chain employs TRBV5-1 and TRBJ1-6; D perhaps matches TRBD1 (6 bases). The V gene lost 3 bases and the J gene lost 7 bases, with 17 bases spanning the gap. Germline-derived CDR1 and CDR2 are SGHRS and YFSETQ. This CDR3 region has 16 residues. Here the CDR3 reads CASSSTTGTPNSPLHF. The CDR3 DNA follows: TGCGCCAGCAGCTCAACGACCGGGACACCCAATTCACCCCTCCACTTT.

The chain employs TRBV9 and TRBJ2-3, with 10 nucleotides matching TRBD2. CDR1 is SGDLS, CDR2 YYNGEE, per germline. This CDR3 is built from 16 residues. V lost 0 bases to trimming and J lost 5 bases; unmatched junction nucleotides: 6. This CDR3 is CASSVAGAGGVDTQYF. The DNA of the CDR3 is TGTGCCAGCAGCGTAGCTGGAGCGGGGGGGGTAGATACGCAGTATTTT.

The chain joins TRBV10-3 to TRBJ1-2; perhaps TRBD1 as D (6 bases). The CDR3 loop spans 15 amino acids. Germline CDR1 ENHRY, CDR2 SYGVKD. Trimming shortened V by 6 bases and J by 5 bases, and 19 bases separated the two germline ends. CDR3 DNA sequence: TGTGCCATCAGCTATAGCATCGGACAGTCTTATGGCTACACCTTC. Protein: CAISYSIGQSYGYTF.

This chain joins TRBV29-1 and TRBJ2-1; 8 bases are a match to TRBD2. Germline V CDR1 and CDR2: SQVTM, ANQGSEA. The J segment lost 4 bases and the V segment lost 4 bases, leaving 9 bases of the junction unmatched. This CDR3 region has 15 residues. The CDR3, as DNA: TGCAGCGTTGGAGGGACCGCGGGGGGATACAATGAGCAGTTCTTC. Translated, it gives CSVGGTAGGYNEQFF.

CDR3 protein: CSASGTVGGEQYF. CDR3 nucleotide sequence: TGCAGTGCTAGTGGGACAGTCGGTGGCGAGCAGTACTTC. V usage is TRBV20-1 and J usage is TRBJ2-7; 7 bases are shared with TRBD1. V gave up 3 bases and J gave up 6 bases; unmatched junction bases: 8. CDR1 is DFQATT and CDR2 is SNEGSKA in the germline V gene (reference sequence). There are 13 residues in the CDR3.

This clone was recorded a few times. The chain joins TRBV9 to TRBJ1-1; D is perhaps TRBD1 (5 bases). V dropped 3 bases and J dropped 2 bases, with 17 bases sitting between them. Per the germline V gene, CDR1 is SGDLS and CDR2 is YYNGEE. The CDR3 spans 16 residues. The CDR3 DNA follows: TGTGCCAGCAGCGATAGCGGGCAACAGGCTAACACTGAAGCTTTCTTT. Encoded protein: CASSDSGQQANTEAFF.